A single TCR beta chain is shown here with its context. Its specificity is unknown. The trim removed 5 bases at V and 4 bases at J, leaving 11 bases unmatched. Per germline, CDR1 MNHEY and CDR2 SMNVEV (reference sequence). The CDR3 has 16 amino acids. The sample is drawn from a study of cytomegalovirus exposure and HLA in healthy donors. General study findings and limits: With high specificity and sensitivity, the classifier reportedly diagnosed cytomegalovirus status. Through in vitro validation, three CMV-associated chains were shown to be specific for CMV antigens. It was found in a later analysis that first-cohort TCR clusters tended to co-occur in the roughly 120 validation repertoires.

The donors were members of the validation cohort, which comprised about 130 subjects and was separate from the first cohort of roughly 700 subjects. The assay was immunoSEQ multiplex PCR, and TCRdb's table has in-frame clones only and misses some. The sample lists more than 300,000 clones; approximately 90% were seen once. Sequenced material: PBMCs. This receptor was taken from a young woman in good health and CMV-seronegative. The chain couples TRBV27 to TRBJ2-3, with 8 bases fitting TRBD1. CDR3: CASSRTSTGGPDTQYF. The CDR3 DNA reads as TGTGCCAGCAGTCGAACCTCAACAGGGGGGCCAGATACGCAGTATTTT.